A selection of T cell receptor beta chains follows, all from one sample in a study of response to subunit inactivated influenza vaccine. TCRdb used MiXCR to reprocess the RT-PCR reads, holding one entry per CDR3 protein. The table records around 750,000 distinct CDR3 sequences, less than 25% of them present only once. Sequenced material: PBMCs from blood, taken roughly 5 days after vaccination. The receptors come from a man between 45 and 60 years old who received an inactivated influenza vaccine. CDR3s include the opening cysteine and the closing phenylalanine or tryptophan. The D gene is left open where the match is weak. Clone size is not always given. Where it is, it says once, few, many or a class for expanded clones.

d_call	v_call	j_call	clone_size	cdr3_nt	cdr3_aa
NA	TRBV9	TRBJ2-1	few	TGTGCCAGCAGCGCCGGGGGAAGGAATGAGCAGTTCTTC	CASSAGGRNEQFF
NA	TRBV20-1	TRBJ1-5	many	TGCAGTGCTAGAGGGACGGACCATAGCAATCAGCCCCAGCATTTT	CSARGTDHSNQPQHF
NA	TRBV9	TRBJ1-2	NA	TGTGCCAGCAGCGTAGATGGAGGGACGGGCGGCTACACCTTC	CASSVDGGTGGYTF
NA	TRBV28	TRBJ1-2	NA	TGTGCCAGCACCCGCAGTTCCGGCTACACCTTC	CASTRSSGYTF
NA	TRBV20-1	TRBJ2-3	few	TGCAGTGCTAGAGTCTCGACCCGTGTAGCGCAGTATTTT	CSARVSTRVAQYF
NA	TRBV10-3	TRBJ2-6	NA	TGTGCCATCAGTCAGGGGTCTGGGGCCAACGTCCTGACTTTC	CAISQGSGANVLTF
TRBD2	TRBV5-1	TRBJ2-7	NA	TGCGCCAGCAGCTTGGCTCCCGGGACTAGCGTACACGAGCAGTACTTC	CASSLAPGTSVHEQYF
NA	TRBV20-1	TRBJ2-1	many	TGCAGTGCTAGATCGCGGTCGAATGAGCAGTTCTTC	CSARSRSNEQFF
TRBD2	TRBV7-9	TRBJ2-5	NA	TGTGCCAGCAACCTAGCGGGGCCAGAGACCCAGTACTTC	CASNLAGPETQYF
NA	TRBV7-9	TRBJ1-4	few	TGTGCCAGCAGCTTAATCTCAGTGGAGGAAAAACTGTTTTTT	CASSLISVEEKLFF
NA	TRBV4-3	TRBJ2-7	NA	TGCGCCAGCAGCCAAGAAGTAGTGAACGAGCAGTACTTC	CASSQEVVNEQYF
NA	TRBV29-1	TRBJ1-2	few	TGCAGCGTTCTGGGGTACTATGGCTACACCTTC	CSVLGYYGYTF
TRBD2	TRBV10-2	TRBJ2-5	many	TGCGCCGTCGGGACTAGCGGGACCCAGTACTTC	CAVGTSGTQYF
NA	TRBV7-9	TRBJ1-4	NA	TGTGCCAGCAGCTTAGCGCGGAGGAATGAAAAACTGTTTTTT	CASSLARRNEKLFF
NA	TRBV15	TRBJ1-1	many	TGTGCCACCAGCGGAGACCGCCGACGCACTGAAGCTTTCTTT	CATSGDRRRTEAFF
NA	TRBV6-1	TRBJ2-7	NA	TGTGCCAGCACCCCTCTGGGGGCGCGGGGGATACGCTCCTACGAGCAGTACTTC	CASTPLGARGIRSYEQYF
NA	TRBV7-2	TRBJ2-7	few	TGTGCCAGCAGCTTATCAGGGATAACCTACGAGCAGTACTTC	CASSLSGITYEQYF
NA	TRBV12-3/TRBV12-4	TRBJ2-7	few	TGTGCCAGCAGTTTAGACCCAGGCCGCTTCTACGAGCAGTACTTC	CASSLDPGRFYEQYF
NA	TRBV12-3/TRBV12-4	TRBJ1-5	few	TGTGCCAGCAGTTTTATGGGGACTCAGCCCCAGCATTTT	CASSFMGTQPQHF
NA	TRBV18	TRBJ2-1	few	TGTGCCAGCTCACCACTCGGGACAGAGCAGTTCTTC	CASSPLGTEQFF
NA	TRBV20-1	TRBJ2-3	NA	TGCAGTGCTATGGAGGTCACAGATACGCAGTATTTT	CSAMEVTDTQYF
TRBD1	TRBV5-1	TRBJ2-1	few	TGCGCCAGCAGCGTTTCCGGGACAGGGGGCATGGAGCAGTTCTTC	CASSVSGTGGMEQFF
TRBD1	TRBV7-8	TRBJ1-5	many	TGTGCCAGCAGCTTAGCTACAGGGGTCGACAATCAGCCCCAGCATTTT	CASSLATGVDNQPQHF
NA	TRBV4-1	TRBJ1-5	few	TGCGCCAGCAGCCAAGGACTCGGTCAGCCCCAGCATTTT	CASSQGLGQPQHF
TRBD2	TRBV4-2	TRBJ2-1	NA	TGTGCCAGCAGCCAAGATCCGACTAGCTTCAATGAGCAGTTCTTC	CASSQDPTSFNEQFF
NA	TRBV28	TRBJ2-3	NA	TGTGCCAGCAGCCAAGACGGGGTTAGCACAGATACGCAGTATTTT	CASSQDGVSTDTQYF
TRBD2	TRBV28	TRBJ2-1	NA	TGTGCCAGCAGTTTATGGGGGACTAGCGGGAGATCCCATGAGCAGTTCTTC	CASSLWGTSGRSHEQFF
TRBD2	TRBV5-1	TRBJ2-3	many	TGCGCCAGCAGCTCACCACTTAAACGACTAGCGGGGGCCAGCACAGATACGCAGTATTTT	CASSSPLKRLAGASTDTQYF
NA	TRBV7-8	TRBJ2-1	NA	TGTGCCAGCAGCGATCTATACGGGAGTGGGAGGAATGAGCAGTTCTTC	CASSDLYGSGRNEQFF
TRBD1	TRBV5-1	TRBJ1-1	NA	TGCGCCAGCAGCCACCCCGGACAGGGAAGGGGGACTGAAGCTTTCTTT	CASSHPGQGRGTEAFF
NA	TRBV5-3	TRBJ2-5	NA	TGTGCCAGGAGCCCTGGACCACTCCAGGAGACCCAGTACTTC	CARSPGPLQETQYF
NA	TRBV7-9	TRBJ1-1	NA	TGTGCCAGCAGCCTTCAAGGAAACATGAACACTGAAGCTTTCTTT	CASSLQGNMNTEAFF
NA	TRBV24-1	TRBJ2-5	NA	TGTGCCACCAGTGATTTGGGAGAGGGAGTCCAAGAGACCCAGTACTTC	CATSDLGEGVQETQYF
NA	TRBV5-8	TRBJ2-7	few	TGTGCCAGCAGCCGCCGGGACACGAGCTCCTACGAGCAGTACTTC	CASSRRDTSSYEQYF
NA	TRBV29-1	TRBJ2-1	NA	TGCAGCGCCAGACCTATGGGAAAGGGTAATGAGCAGTTCTTC	CSARPMGKGNEQFF
NA	TRBV28	TRBJ1-1	few	TGTGCCAGCAGAAACGAAGGGGTAATGAACACTGAAGCTTTCTTT	CASRNEGVMNTEAFF
NA	TRBV4-2	TRBJ2-3	NA	TGTGCCAGCAGCCCGCGCGGGACCGAACCGGTTCATACGCAGTATTTT	CASSPRGTEPVHTQYF
NA	TRBV4-2	TRBJ1-1	NA	TGTGCCAGCAGCCAGGATGGGCAGGGGCTCGAAGCTTTCTTT	CASSQDGQGLEAFF
TRBD2	TRBV12-3/TRBV12-4	TRBJ2-2	NA	TGTGCCAGCAGTTTGGGCGGGAGCTTTACCGGGGAGCTGTTTTTT	CASSLGGSFTGELFF
NA	TRBV10-1	TRBJ2-7	few	TGCGCCAGGCACTACGACGAGCAGTACTTC	CARHYDEQYF
TRBD1	TRBV29-1	TRBJ2-1	NA	TGCAGCGCAGGACAGGGCTCGACTAATGAGCAGTTCTTC	CSAGQGSTNEQFF